This TCR beta chain was captured by sequencing in a study of blood T cells in healthy people across ages. Isolation per sample recovered at least 6.5 million PBMCs. In its sample, this clonotype was seen a few times. CDR1 is SGHTA, CDR2 FQGNSA, per germline. The CDR3 is made up of 16 amino acids. Deletions cut 0 bases from V and 1 base from J, with 10 bases between. A sample-barcoded 5' primer and a J-beta primer mix were used in a second PCR of about 6 to 11 cycles. TCRdb passed the 5' RACE reads through MiXCR, listing each CDR3 protein once. Among about 1.8 million distinct CDR3 sequences, around 50% were seen once, and the ten largest hold around 2.1%.

This chain uses TRBV7-2 with TRBJ2-4; D gene uncertain. The TCR originated in a woman aged 40 to 49 in good health. The sequencing input was blood. The CDR3 DNA sequence: TGTGCCAGCAGCTTAGCGTTGGTTAGGGCCAAAAACATTCAGTACTTC. Protein sequence: CASSLALVRAKNIQYF.